A single sample is the source of the 22 T cell receptor beta chains below, sequenced in a study of T cell responses to AZD1222 COVID-19 vaccine. Generated by immunoSEQ multiplex PCR, the TCRdb table keeps only in-frame clones and is missing some. The profile shows some 130,000 clones, approximately 90% of them singletons. This sample comprised peripheral blood, obtained 28 days after the second AZD1222 dose. The receptors originated from an adult who received the AZD1222 COVID-19 vaccine.

V gene TRBV3-1 (or the pseudogene TRBV3-2) combines with J gene TRBJ2-2, with 7 bases aligning to TRBD2. CDR3 length: 13 amino acids. J gave up 7 bases and V 4 bases, and 3 bases lay outside the gene matches. The V gene's germline CDR1 is LGHDT and CDR2 YNNKEL (reference sequence). CDR3 sequence: CASSLRTSGELFF. Written as DNA, the CDR3 is TGTGCCAGCAGCCTTCGGACTAGCGGGGAGCTGTTTTTT.

This clone was seen more than once but under ten times. This chain links TRBV7-9 with TRBJ2-6; no clear D. V lost 0 bases to trimming and J lost 3 bases, with 6 bases between them. The CDR3 is made up of 15 amino acids. CDR1 and CDR2 from the germline V gene are SEHNR and FQNEAQ (reference sequence). The CDR3 spells CASSLASGGANVLTF. Written as DNA, the CDR3 is TGTGCCAGCAGCTTAGCTTCAGGTGGGGCCAACGTCCTGACTTTC. The full variable domain, rest sourced from reference TRBV7-9 and TRBJ2-6, is DTGVSQNPRHKITKRGQNVTFRCDPISEHNRLYWYRQTLGQGPEFLTYFQNEAQLEKSRLLSDRFSAERPKGSFSTLEIQRTEQGDSAMYLCASSLASGGANVLTFGAGSRLTVL.

This rearrangement joins TRBV4-2 to TRBJ2-1; TRBD2 matches at 7 bases. V lost 0 bases and J lost 1; bases outside the gene matches: 6. The length of the CDR3 is 17 residues. The V gene's germline CDR1 is LGHNA and CDR2 YNFKEQ. The CDR3 spells CASSQDGRGRSYNEQFF. CDR3 nucleotide sequence: TGTGCCAGCAGCCAAGATGGGAGGGGAAGGTCCTACAATGAGCAGTTCTTC.

The gene calls are TRBV6-5 and TRBJ1-4; D possibly corresponds to TRBD1 (5 bases). The CDR3 runs 16 residues. Germline V gives CDR1 MNHEY, CDR2 SVGAGI. Trimming pared 2 bases from V and 8 bases from J, leaving 18 bases between. The CDR3 loop is CASSYGSPGVREKLFF. The DNA for the CDR3 is TGTGCCAGCAGTTACGGGTCCCCGGGGGTACGGGAAAAACTGTTTTTT.

This clone occurred once. This chain's CDR3 is CASSIMGRVNTEAFF. CDR3 bases: TGTGCCAGTAGTATAATGGGCCGGGTGAACACTGAAGCTTTCTTT. V and J are TRBV19 and TRBJ1-1, with D unresolved. The CDR3 has 15 residues. The ends were cut back, 2 bases at V and 0 bases at J, with 10 bases in the middle. Per germline, CDR1 LNHDA and CDR2 SQIVND (reference sequence). The full variable domain, completed using reference TRBV19 and TRBJ1-1, is DGGITQSPKYLFRKEGQNVTLSCEQNLNHDAMYWYRQDPGQGLRLIYYSQIVNDFQKGDIAEGYSVSREKKESFPLTVTSAQKNPTAFYLCASSIMGRVNTEAFFGQGTRLTVV.

The chain links TRBV14 to TRBJ2-5; D unclear. The CDR3 runs to 15 residues. V gave up 4 bases and J gave up 5 bases, with 17 bases separating them. Germline values: CDR1 SGHDN, CDR2 FVKESK. The chain's CDR3 is CASSPSPDRYETQYF. The CDR3 region has the DNA TGTGCCAGCAGCCCCTCCCCGGACCGATATGAGACCCAGTACTTC.

The CDR3 loop reads CATPDRNGNTIYF. Written as DNA, the CDR3 is TGTGCCACCCCGGACAGGAATGGAAACACCATATATTTT. The chain uses TRBV24-1 and TRBJ1-3, with TRBD1 matching over 7 bases. Germline V gene sequence: CDR1 KGHDR, CDR2 SFDVKD. The CDR3 has 13 amino acids. J lost 3 bases, V lost 9 bases, and 4 bases had no gene match.

CDR3 sequence reads: CASSYGGAYNEQFF. The CDR3 DNA reads TGTGCCAGCAGTTATGGCGGAGCCTACAATGAGCAGTTCTTC. The chain couples TRBV6-5 to TRBJ2-1; unclear D gene. Trimming removed 3 bases from V and 2 bases from J, with 8 bases in between. This CDR3 is 14 amino acids long. From germline, CDR1 is MNHEY and CDR2 SVGAGI.

The chain recombines TRBV19 with TRBJ2-1; D unresolved. CDR3 size: 15 residues. Germline CDR1 LNHDA, CDR2 SQIVND (reference sequence). V was shortened by 5 bases and J by 3 bases, with 14 bases between the two germline ends. CDR3 DNA sequence: TGTGCCAGTAGTCCACAGCTTCAGGTCTACAATGAGCAGTTCTTC. Translating it yields CASSPQLQVYNEQFF.

The chain uses TRBV2 and TRBJ1-5; D gene unclear. The germline V and J ends were trimmed by 4 bases and 4 bases, with 8 bases remaining between them. The germline gives CDR1 SNHLY, CDR2 FYNNEI. The CDR3 contains 13 residues. The CDR3 region is CASSVTENQPQHF. In DNA, the CDR3 is TGTGCCAGCAGTGTCACGGAAAATCAGCCCCAGCATTTT. Full variable domain (missing parts from reference TRBV2 and TRBJ1-5): EPEVTQTPSHQVTQMGQEVILRCVPISNHLYFYWYRQILGQKVEFLVSFYNNEISEKSEIFDDQFSVERPDGSNFTLKIRSTKLEDSAMYFCASSVTENQPQHFGDGTRLSIL.

CDR3 region: CASSLVFWAGPFEAFF. The CDR3 DNA reads TGTGCCAGCAGCTTAGTTTTTTGGGCCGGACCCTTTGAAGCTTTCTTT. V gene TRBV7-2 combines with J gene TRBJ1-1; D call uncertain. The germline CDR1 and CDR2 sequences are SGHTA and FQGNSA. The CDR3 covers 16 residues. Trimming took off 1 base at V and 7 bases at J, with 19 bases between the two ends.

The chain uses TRBV10-3 and TRBJ1-5, with 8 positions matching TRBD1. Trimming cost V 4 bases and J 7 bases; bases outside gene matches: 9. This CDR3 is built from 15 residues. Germline V gives CDR1 ENHRY, CDR2 SYGVKD. The CDR3 loop reads CAISVGQGGRQPQHF. Here the CDR3 DNA reads TGTGCCATCAGTGTCGGACAGGGCGGTAGGCAGCCCCAGCATTTT.

This rearrangement joins TRBV11-2 to TRBJ1-2; D is uncertain. CDR1 is SGHAT and CDR2 is FQNNGV in the germline V gene. Trimming took off 0 bases at V and 4 bases at J, with 15 bases between the two ends. This CDR3 is 16 amino acids long. The CDR3 loop reads CASSLEGEIRSYGYTF. In DNA form, the CDR3 reads TGTGCCAGCAGCTTAGAGGGTGAGATTAGGTCCTATGGCTACACCTTC.

This chain uses TRBV2 with TRBJ1-5, with D possibly being TRBD1 (6 bases). This CDR3 has 14 residues. V gave up 6 bases and J gave up 0 bases, with 9 bases separating them. The germline V gene encodes CDR1 SNHLY and CDR2 FYNNEI. In nucleotides, the CDR3 is TGTGCCAGCAGCGGACAGTATAGCAATCAGCCCCAGCATTTT. Amino acids: CASSGQYSNQPQHF.

J is TRBJ2-1 and V is TRBV7-3; 7 bases are shared with TRBD2. V shed 1 base, J shed 8 bases, and the junction held 8 bases outside the gene matches. Germline CDR1 SGHTA, CDR2 FQGTGA. This CDR3 spans 15 amino acids. The CDR3: CASSLNAGAGYEQFF. For the CDR3, the DNA is TGTGCCAGCAGCTTAAATGCGGGAGCGGGCTATGAGCAGTTCTTC.

CDR3 sequence (DNA): TGTGCCAGCAGTCCGAGAAGAAGTAGTAGCCCGGCAGATACGCAGTATTTT. This gives the protein CASSPRRSSSPADTQYF. The chain recombines TRBV28 with TRBJ2-3; D ambiguous. Germline V lookup: CDR1 MDHEN, CDR2 SYDVKM. The CDR3 length is 17 residues. V lost 5 bases, J lost 4 bases, and 22 bases lay in between.

The chain joins TRBV5-6 to TRBJ1-3, with 9 bases identical to TRBD1. The CDR3 has 18 amino acids. Germline CDR1 is SGHDT and CDR2 is YYEEEE. V dropped 4 bases and J dropped 5; count of bases not matched to a gene: 16. The DNA for the CDR3 is TGTGCCAGCAGCCAGCGGGACAGGGTCCGTGTACTAAGAAACACCATATATTTT. Protein: CASSQRDRVRVLRNTIYF.

The chain employs TRBV6-1 and TRBJ2-7; D is unclear. Trimming took 1 base from V and 4 from J, leaving 5 bases between them. The CDR3 has 12 amino acids. Germline CDR1 is MNHNS and CDR2 is SASEGT. The CDR3 DNA reads TGTGCCAGCAGTGAAGTCGGGTACGAGCAGTACTTC. This codes for CASSEVGYEQYF.

This chain uses TRBV19 with TRBJ1-1, with D possibly being TRBD1 (6 bases). There are 12 residues in the CDR3. Looked up from germline, CDR1 is LNHDA and CDR2 is SQIVND (reference sequence). Trimming left V 7 bases short and J 10 bases short, with 16 bases between. In nucleotides, the CDR3 is TGTGCCAGTATAGCGGGTGGGGGCAGAGCTTTCTTT. Protein product: CASIAGGGRAFF. Based on the CDR3 plus reference TRBV19 and TRBJ1-1, the full variable domain is DGGITQSPKYLFRKEGQNVTLSCEQNLNHDAMYWYRQDPGQGLRLIYYSQIVNDFQKGDIAEGYSVSREKKESFPLTVTSAQKNPTAFYLCASIAGGGRAFFGQGTRLTVV.

The rearrangement joins TRBV7-7 to TRBJ2-1; TRBD2 matches at 15 bases. V lost 5 bases, J lost 8 bases, and 7 bases stayed unmatched. The germline V gene encodes CDR1 SSHAT and CDR2 FNYEAQ (reference sequence). The CDR3 sequence is 16 residues long. In nucleotides, the CDR3 is TGTGCCAGCAGCCATGGACTAGCGGGAGGGGGCCATGAGCAGTTCTTC. It specifies CASSHGLAGGGHEQFF.

The chain combines TRBV25-1 with TRBJ2-1; D may be TRBD2 (6 bases). This CDR3 has 12 residues. V was trimmed by 6 bases and J by 7 bases, leaving 10 bases between them. Germline CDR1 reads MGHDK; CDR2 reads SYGVNS. CDR3 in DNA: TGTGCCAGCAGGGGGACTCGGAATGAGCAGTTCTTC. Translation gives CASRGTRNEQFF. Using reference TRBV25-1 and TRBJ2-1 for the parts outside the CDR3, the full variable domain is EADIYQTPRYLVIGTGKKITLECSQTMGHDKMYWYQQDPGMELHLIHYSYGVNSTEKGDLSSESTVSRIRTEHFPLTLESARPSHTSQYLCASRGTRNEQFFGPGTRLTVL.

This clone was seen more than once but under ten times. CDR3 nucleotide sequence: TGTGCCAGCAGCGCAGACAGGGGGACTAGCGGATACAATGAGCAGTTCTTC. It yields the protein CASSADRGTSGYNEQFF. This chain connects TRBV9 to TRBJ2-1; 11 bases fit TRBD2. The germline V gene encodes CDR1 SGDLS and CDR2 YYNGEE. V trimming: 3 bases; J trimming: 4 bases; junction bases outside the gene matches: 9. The CDR3 sequence is 17 residues long.